A single TCR beta chain is shown here with its context. Its antigen is unknown. This sample is part of a study of blood T cells in healthy people across ages. General study results and limits: Strong correlation was found linking TCR beta diversity to naive T cell percentage.

Losses at the gene ends were 4 bases for V and 8 bases for J; bases not matched to a gene: 8. The CDR3 covers 14 residues. Germline loops: CDR1 SGHTA, CDR2 FQGTGA. With a J-beta primer mix and a sample-barcoded 5' primer, a second PCR ran roughly 7 to 11 cycles. TCRdb re-analysed the 5' RACE reads in MiXCR, keeping a single row per CDR3 protein. Among around 700,000 distinct CDR3 sequences, around 25% were seen once, and the ten largest hold under 9.5%. These data were likewise used in another study, on T cells of mothers and their children.

The rearrangement links TRBV7-3 to TRBJ2-1; 7 positions agree with TRBD2. Sample: blood. The clonotype comes from a boy aged 5-17 years in good health. As DNA, the CDR3 is TGTGCCAGCAGCTCTTTGGCGGGAGCAGATGAGCAGTTCTTC. Protein product: CASSSLAGADEQFF.